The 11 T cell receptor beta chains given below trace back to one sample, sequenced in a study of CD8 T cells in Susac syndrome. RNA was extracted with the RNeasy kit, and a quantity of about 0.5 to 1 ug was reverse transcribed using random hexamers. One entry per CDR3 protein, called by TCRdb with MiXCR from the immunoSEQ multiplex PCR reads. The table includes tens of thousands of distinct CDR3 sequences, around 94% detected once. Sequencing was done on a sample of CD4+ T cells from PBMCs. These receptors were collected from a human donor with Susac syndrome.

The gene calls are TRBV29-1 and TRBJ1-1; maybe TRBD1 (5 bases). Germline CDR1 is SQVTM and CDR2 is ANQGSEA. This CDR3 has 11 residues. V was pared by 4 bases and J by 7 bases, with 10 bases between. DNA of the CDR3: TGCAGCGTTGGGAACGGGGGTGAAGCTTTCTTT. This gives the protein CSVGNGGEAFF.

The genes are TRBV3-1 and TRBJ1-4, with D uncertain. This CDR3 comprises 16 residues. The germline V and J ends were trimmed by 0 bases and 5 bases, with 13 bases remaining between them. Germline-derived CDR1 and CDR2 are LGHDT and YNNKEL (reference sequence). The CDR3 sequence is CASSQETPAQNEKLFF. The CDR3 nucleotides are TGTGCCAGCAGCCAAGAAACTCCCGCTCAAAATGAAAAACTGTTTTTT. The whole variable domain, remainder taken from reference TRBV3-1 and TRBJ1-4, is DTAVSQTPKYLVTQMGNDKSIKCEQNLGHDTMYWYKQDSKKFLKIMFSYNNKELIINETVPNRFSPKSPDKAHLNLHINSLELGDSAVYFCASSQETPAQNEKLFFGSGTQLSVL.

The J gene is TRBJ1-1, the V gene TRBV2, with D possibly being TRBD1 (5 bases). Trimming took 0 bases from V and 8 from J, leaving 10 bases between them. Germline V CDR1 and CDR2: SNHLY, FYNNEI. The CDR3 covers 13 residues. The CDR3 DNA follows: TGTGCCAGCAGTGAAGCCGTACGGGGGGAAGCTTTCTTT. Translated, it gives CASSEAVRGEAFF.

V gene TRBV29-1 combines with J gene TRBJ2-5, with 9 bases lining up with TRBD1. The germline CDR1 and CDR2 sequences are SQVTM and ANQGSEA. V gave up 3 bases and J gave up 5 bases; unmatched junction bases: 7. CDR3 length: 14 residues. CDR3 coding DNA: TGCAGCGTTGATGGCACAGGGGGCGCGGAGACCCAGTACTTC. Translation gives CSVDGTGGAETQYF.

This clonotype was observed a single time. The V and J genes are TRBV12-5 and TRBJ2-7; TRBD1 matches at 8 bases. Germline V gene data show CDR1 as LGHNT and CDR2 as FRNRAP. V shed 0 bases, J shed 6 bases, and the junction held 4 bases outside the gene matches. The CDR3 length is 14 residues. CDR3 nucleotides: TGTGCTAGTGGTTTGGTACAGGGGGTAGGCGAGCAGTACTTC. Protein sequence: CASGLVQGVGEQYF.

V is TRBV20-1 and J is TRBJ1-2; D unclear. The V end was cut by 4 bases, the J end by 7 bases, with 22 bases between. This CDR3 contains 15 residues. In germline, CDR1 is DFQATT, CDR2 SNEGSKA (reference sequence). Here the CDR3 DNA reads TGCAGTGCTACACCCCCTGGGAGGGTTAAGGGTGGCTACACCTTC. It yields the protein CSATPPGRVKGGYTF.

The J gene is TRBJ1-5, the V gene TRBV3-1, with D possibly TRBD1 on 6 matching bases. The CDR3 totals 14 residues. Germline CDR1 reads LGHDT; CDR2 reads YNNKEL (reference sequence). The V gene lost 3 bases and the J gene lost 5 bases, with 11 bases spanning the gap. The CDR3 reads CASSHTDSDQPQHF. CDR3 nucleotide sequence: TGTGCCAGCAGCCATACGGACAGCGATCAGCCCCAGCATTTT.

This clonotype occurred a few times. The CDR3 spells CASSRSGGAVDTQYF. The CDR3 DNA sequence: TGTGCCAGCAGCCGTAGCGGGGGGGCCGTTGATACGCAGTATTTT. The chain carries TRBV7-2 and TRBJ2-3; 11 bases agree with TRBD2. Germline CDR1 reads SGHTA; CDR2 reads FQGNSA. With V trimmed by 5 bases and J by 6 bases, 7 bases remained unmatched. The CDR3 is 15 amino acids.

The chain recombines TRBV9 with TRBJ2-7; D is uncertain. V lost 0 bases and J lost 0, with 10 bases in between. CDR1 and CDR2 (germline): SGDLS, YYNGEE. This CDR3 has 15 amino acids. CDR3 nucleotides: TGTGCCAGCAGCGTAGACCCCCTAAGCTCCTACGAGCAGTACTTC. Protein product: CASSVDPLSSYEQYF.

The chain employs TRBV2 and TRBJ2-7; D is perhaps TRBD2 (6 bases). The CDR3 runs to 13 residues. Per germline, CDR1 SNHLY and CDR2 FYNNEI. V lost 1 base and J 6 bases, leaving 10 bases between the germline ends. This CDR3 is CASSEEWGGEQYF. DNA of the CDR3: TGTGCCAGCAGTGAAGAGTGGGGAGGCGAGCAGTACTTC.

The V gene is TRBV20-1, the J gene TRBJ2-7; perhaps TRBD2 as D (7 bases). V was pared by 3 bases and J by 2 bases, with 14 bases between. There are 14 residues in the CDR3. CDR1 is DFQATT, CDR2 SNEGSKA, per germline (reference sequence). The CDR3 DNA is TGCAGTGCTAGGGGGGGGCGGGGAACCTACGAGCAGTACTTC. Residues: CSARGGRGTYEQYF.